Reported below is one T cell receptor beta chain. Its antigen is still unknown. The input lacks base qualities; no much larger clone sits a single base away. Library preparation used 5' RACE. The run used an Illumina HiSeq 2500. The second PCR ran for about 6 to 11 cycles and used a J-beta primer mix along with a sample-barcoded 5' primer. A unique molecular identifier was introduced onto each TCR beta cDNA molecule by a template-switch 5' adaptor carrying 12 random nucleotides. At least 2.5 million CDR3-containing paired-end reads were obtained from each sample. First-strand cDNA synthesis was performed from all RNA using the Mint cDNA synthesis kit, with priming by a TRBC-specific oligonucleotide. Following uracil-DNA glycosylase treatment, all cDNA underwent a first 18-cycle PCR with the universal primers M1SS and BC2_uni_R. The authors' analysis ran thus. For normalization, 1 million high-quality reads were randomly selected from each sample, with every read carrying a distinct molecular identifier. Instead of being binned into consensus sequences, reads that shared molecular identifiers were thrown out. MiTCR, run with a Q25 quality threshold and the strictest error-elimination algorithm, handled CDR3 identification, clonotype clustering and error correction. Lower-bound total TCR beta diversity was estimated with a nonparametric unseen species model using Euler transformation. TCRdb's own reprocessing of the public reads used fastp at Q25 and MiXCR and kept productive beta chains. CDR3 protein sequences are deduplicated, and each keeps its most common genes and DNA. TCRdb assigned the V and J calls; the authors' analysis was not used. The sample profile shows roughly 1.6 million distinct CDR3 sequences; around 36% of them were found once. The ten largest clones take up roughly 12% of the sample.

The sample originates from a study of blood T cells in healthy people across ages (dated by TCRdb to between 2014 and 2016). At the level of the whole study: In model experiments, template switching captured about one uniquely barcoded TCR beta cDNA molecule for every two T cells. To track age-related changes in TCR beta repertoire diversity, the study relied on deep sequencing normalized with unique cDNA molecular identifiers. Four age groups were formed from the donors: young (average 16 years), middle-aged (more than 35), aged (roughly 58) and long-lived (approximately 80). To avoid experimental bias, donors of different ages were distributed randomly across sequencing lanes. For two donors (one aged 18 to 30 and one aged 80 or older), the study analyzed two additional independent replicas of 1 million unique cDNA reads from the same blood draw.

Donors were a few dozen systemically healthy Caucasian individuals from Russia aged 6 to 90 years. Each donor gave around 9.8 milliliters of peripheral blood, collected into EDTA-treated Vacutainer tubes. PBMCs were isolated by Ficoll-Paque density-gradient centrifugation, with at least 6.5 million obtained per sample. Trizol reagent was used to extract total RNA from the PBMCs, yielding at least 5.5 micrograms per sample. The percentages of naive CD45RAhigh/CD27high T cells were determined by flow cytometry on a PBMC aliquot from every donor. The CDR3 starts with the cysteine, ends with the phenylalanine, and has 15 residues. Only the CDR3 DNA stays, 45 bases, in frame from base 1. Unmatched junction bases come to 9, with V trimmed by 3 bases and J by 5 bases. The germline V gene (reference sequence) sets CDR1 to LGHDT and CDR2 to YNNKEL. The study at large found these results: Total diversity estimates from one million sequenced T cells were considered lower bounds and underestimates. There was a strong correlation between observed TCR beta diversity and the percentage of naive T cells measured by flow cytometry. Donor CMV infection status was unknown, potentially confounding age-related changes in expanded clonotypes. The long-lived group showed more naive CD4+ T cells, fewer expanded clones and increased TCR diversity than the aged group, suggesting age selection. Bulk unsorted PBMC profiling prevented conclusive comparison of naive and antigen-experienced compartments. Observed TCR beta diversity per million T cells fell roughly linearly with age, and a significant reduction was already apparent by age about 38.

The chain joins TRBV3-1 to TRBJ2-5; 7 middle bases align to TRBD2. The receptor's source is a woman in her twenties or thirties in good health. The source material was blood. CDR3 reads: CASSQARLAWETQYF. The DNA sequence is given as TGTGCCAGCAGCCAGGCCCGACTAGCTTGGGAGACCCAGTACTTC.